The 26 T cell receptor beta chains in this list originate from one sample, sequenced in a study of blood T cells in healthy people across ages. With a J-beta primer mix and a sample-barcoded 5' primer, a second PCR ran 7 to 11 cycles. TCRdb itself ran the 5' RACE reads through MiXCR, one entry per CDR3 protein. The table has about 720,000 distinct CDR3 sequences, approximately 25% seen once; the top ten hold 3% to 4%. The same data also went into a second study, on T cells of mothers and their children.

Sequences were obtained from blood. These receptors were obtained from a boy aged 5 to 17 in good health.

For the CDR3, the DNA is TGCGCCAGCAGCCAAACAGGGGGAGGCAATCAGCCCCAGCATTTT. Protein sequence: CASSQTGGGNQPQHF. The gene calls are TRBV4-3 and TRBJ1-5, with 8 bases identical to TRBD1. V gave up 2 bases and J gave up 2 bases; unmatched junction bases: 2. This CDR3 contains 15 residues. The germline CDR1 and CDR2 sequences are LGHNA and YSLEER.

This sequence joins TRBV11-2 and TRBJ2-1, with 9 bases that match TRBD2. The J segment lost 6 bases and the V segment lost 0 bases, leaving 0 bases of the junction unmatched. The V gene's germline CDR1 is SGHAT and CDR2 FQNNGV. The CDR3 spans 14 residues. CDR3 sequence: CASSLDSGGNEQFF. CDR3 bases: TGTGCCAGCAGCTTAGATAGCGGGGGCAATGAGCAGTTCTTC.

This clonotype was seen more than once but under ten times. This chain links TRBV7-2 with TRBJ2-7; TRBD2 aligns across 9 bases. V gave up 0 bases and J gave up 2 bases; unmatched junction bases: 5. Germline lookup yields CDR1 SGHTA and CDR2 FQGNSA. CDR3 size: 16 residues. CDR3 in DNA: TGTGCCAGCAGCTTAGCCGGGCTAGCGGGAACCTACGAGCAGTACTTC. It yields the protein CASSLAGLAGTYEQYF.

This clonotype was detected only a few times. The V and J genes are TRBV3-1 and TRBJ1-3; a weak D match, TRBD1 (5 bases). CDR1 LGHDT and CDR2 YNNKEL come from the germline V gene (reference sequence). V was trimmed by 4 bases and J by 0 bases, leaving 10 bases between them. This CDR3 spans 15 amino acids. Written as DNA, the CDR3 is TGTGCCAGCAGCCCCCCCGGGGGCTCTGGAAACACCATATATTTT. Translated, it gives CASSPPGGSGNTIYF.

The rearrangement joins TRBV5-1 to TRBJ2-1; 9 bases line up with TRBD2. The J segment lost 8 bases and the V segment lost 6 bases, leaving 9 bases of the junction unmatched. The CDR3 loop spans 14 amino acids. Germline V lookup: CDR1 SGHRS, CDR2 YFSETQ. Written as DNA, the CDR3 is TGCGCCAGCATCGGCGGGAGGGCCACCGATGAGCAGTTCTTC. It encodes CASIGGRATDEQFF.

This clonotype has just a few counts. The chain couples TRBV20-1 to TRBJ2-5, with 7 bases that match TRBD1. CDR1 and CDR2 (germline): DFQATT, SNEGSKA (reference sequence). V trimming: 5 bases; J trimming: 2 bases; junction bases outside the gene matches: 8. This CDR3 contains 14 residues. The chain's CDR3 is CSALPGQEQETQYF. In DNA form, the CDR3 reads TGCAGTGCTCTTCCCGGACAGGAACAAGAGACCCAGTACTTC.

The rearrangement uses TRBV20-1 and TRBJ1-5, with unresolved D. The V gene lost 2 bases and the J gene lost 5 bases, with 7 bases spanning the gap. Germline CDR1 and CDR2: DFQATT and SNEGSKA (reference sequence). There are 12 residues in the CDR3. CDR3 amino acids: CSARSTDQPQHF. As DNA, the CDR3 is TGCAGTGCTAGAAGTACAGATCAGCCCCAGCATTTT.

The J gene is TRBJ1-1, the V gene TRBV27; 7 bases fit TRBD1. Germline values: CDR1 MNHEY, CDR2 SMNVEV (reference sequence). Trimming at V came to 3 bases and at J to 0 bases, leaving 7 bases not matched to a gene. This CDR3 region has 16 residues. The CDR3 DNA sequence: TGTGCCAGCAGTTTCCACGACAGGGCCATGAACACTGAAGCTTTCTTT. This sequence encodes CASSFHDRAMNTEAFF.

This clonotype turned up a few times. V gene TRBV7-9 combines with J gene TRBJ2-7; D could derive from TRBD1 or TRBD2 (5 bases each). Trimming shortened V by 4 bases and J by 6 bases, and 13 bases separated the two germline ends. CDR3 size: 13 residues. Germline V gives CDR1 SEHNR, CDR2 FQNEAQ (reference sequence). CDR3 amino acids: CASSWKGPLEQYF. The CDR3 region has the DNA TGTGCCAGCAGCTGGAAGGGACCCCTCGAGCAGTACTTC.

The chain employs TRBV20-1 and TRBJ2-5; D possibly corresponds to TRBD2 (5 bases). The length of the CDR3 is 14 residues. The germline V gene encodes CDR1 DFQATT and CDR2 SNEGSKA (reference sequence). V lost 5 bases and J lost 4, with 17 bases in between. This chain's CDR3 is CSAQYGGLGETQYF. CDR3 coding DNA: TGCAGTGCTCAATACGGAGGTTTGGGAGAGACCCAGTACTTC.

The V call is TRBV27, the J call TRBJ2-1; D is uncertain. The V end lost 3 bases, the J end lost 1 base, and 13 bases lay between the germline ends. Looked up from germline, CDR1 is MNHEY and CDR2 is SMNVEV (reference sequence). The CDR3 has 16 residues. CDR3 region: CASSFSAASSYNEQFF. CDR3 DNA sequence: TGTGCCAGCAGTTTCTCGGCGGCTTCGTCCTACAATGAGCAGTTCTTC.

This clonotype was detected a few times. The chain has TRBV11-3 and TRBJ2-1; D might be TRBD2 (6 bases). This CDR3 is built from 11 residues. Trimming removed 5 bases at V and 11 bases at J, with 10 bases between. Looked up from germline, CDR1 is SGHNT and CDR2 is YENEEA. Here the CDR3 DNA reads TGTGCCAGCAGCGCGGGACTCAAGCAGTTCTTC. Protein sequence: CASSAGLKQFF.

This clonotype was seen more than once but under ten times. The chain uses TRBV5-1 and TRBJ2-3; D not resolved. Per germline, CDR1 SGHRS and CDR2 YFSETQ. Trimming cost V 5 bases and J 4 bases, with 5 bases left between them. This CDR3 is built from 11 residues. CDR3 loop: CASRIADTQYF. The CDR3 nucleotides read TGCGCCAGCAGGATCGCAGATACGCAGTATTTT.

The chain is built from TRBV7-2 and TRBJ2-5; D might be TRBD1 or TRBD2, each matching 6 bases. The CDR3 sequence is 15 residues long. V was pared by 1 base and J by 5 bases, with 14 bases between. Per the germline V gene, CDR1 is SGHTA and CDR2 is FQGNSA. The CDR3: CASSLGSGAGETQYF. The CDR3 coding sequence is TGTGCCAGCAGCTTAGGATCGGGGGCGGGGGAGACCCAGTACTTC. Full variable domain (missing parts from reference TRBV7-2 and TRBJ2-5): GAGVSQSPSNKVTEKGKDVELRCDPISGHTALYWYRQSLGQGLEFLIYFQGNSAPDKSGLPSDRFSAERTGGSVSTLTIQRTQQEDSAVYLCASSLGSGAGETQYFGPGTRLLVL.

This clonotype was observed a handful of times. V and J are TRBV15 and TRBJ2-3; TRBD2 agrees at 8 bases. The CDR3 consists of 15 residues. Trimming removed 5 bases from V and 10 bases from J; junction bases left unmatched: 14. CDR1 and CDR2 (germline): LNHNV, YYDKDF (reference sequence). This chain's CDR3 is CATSPSGSLDPPQYF. The CDR3 nucleotides are TGTGCCACCAGCCCCAGCGGGAGCCTAGATCCCCCGCAGTATTTT.

This chain links TRBV24-1 with TRBJ1-2; TRBD1 matches at 8 bases. This CDR3 spans 14 amino acids. V was clipped by 9 bases and J by 0 bases; unmatched bases: 5. Per germline, CDR1 KGHDR and CDR2 SFDVKD. CDR3 DNA sequence: TGTGCCACCGGAGACAGGGGAACTAACTATGGCTACACCTTC. It specifies CATGDRGTNYGYTF.

V gene TRBV19 combines with J gene TRBJ2-2, with TRBD1 matching over 7 bases. The CDR3 covers 15 residues. The germline V gene encodes CDR1 LNHDA and CDR2 SQIVND (reference sequence). Trimming cost V 3 bases and J 3 bases; bases outside gene matches: 4. This CDR3 reads CASSIYRGYTGELFF. The CDR3 DNA follows: TGTGCCAGTAGTATTTACAGGGGATACACCGGGGAGCTGTTTTTT.

In this sample, this clonotype turned up a few times. V gene TRBV5-1 combines with J gene TRBJ2-3, with D perhaps TRBD2 (7 bases). With 0 bases removed from V and 3 bases from J, the gap between germline ends came to 11 bases. The CDR3 is made up of 15 amino acids. Germline CDR1 SGHRS, CDR2 YFSETQ. The CDR3 is CASSLEGGKTDTQYF. Here the CDR3 DNA reads TGCGCCAGCAGCTTGGAGGGGGGGAAGACAGATACGCAGTATTTT. Full variable domain (outside the CDR3, taken from reference TRBV5-1 and TRBJ2-3): KAGVTQTPRYLIKTRGQQVTLSCSPISGHRSVSWYQQTPGQGLQFLFEYFSETQRNKGNFPGRFSGRQFSNSRSEMNVSTLELGDSALYLCASSLEGGKTDTQYFGPGTRLTVL.

CDR3 bases: TGTGCCAGCAGCTTAGGCAGGCCCGAGGCCCAGTACTTC. Protein product: CASSLGRPEAQYF. V and J are TRBV7-2 and TRBJ2-5; D not resolved. The CDR3 length is 13 residues. The V gene's germline CDR1 is SGHTA and CDR2 FQGNSA. V was shortened by 1 base and J by 9 bases, with 12 bases between the two germline ends.

For the CDR3, the DNA is TGTGCCAGCAGCTCGACCGTTCGGCAGGAGGTATACGAGCAGTACTTC. It codes for CASSSTVRQEVYEQYF. The chain couples TRBV5-5 to TRBJ2-7, with a tentative D call TRBD2 (5 bases). The ends were cut back, 3 bases at V and 4 bases at J, with 20 bases in the middle. Germline V CDR1 and CDR2: SGHKS, YYEKEE (reference sequence). CDR3 length equals 16 residues. Supplemented by reference TRBV5-5 and TRBJ2-7, the full variable domain reads DAGVTQSPTHLIKTRGQQVTLRCSPISGHKSVSWYQQVLGQGPQFIFQYYEKEERGRGNFPDRFSARQFPNYSSELNVNALLLGDSALYLCASSSTVRQEVYEQYFGPGTRLTVT.

Only one count was recorded for this clonotype. The chain joins TRBV6-2 or TRBV6-3 to TRBJ2-5, with D perhaps TRBD1 or TRBD2 (5 bases each). The end of the DNA aligns better with TRBJ2-7, so the J call may be wrong. The CDR3 is 18 residues long. Germline assignment: CDR1 MNHEY and CDR2 SVGEGT. This CDR3 reads CASSLQNDRLIFSYEQYF. The CDR3, as DNA: TGTGCCAGCAGTTTACAGAATGACAGACTAATCTTCTCCTACGAGCAGTACTTC.

The sample holds a few counts of this clonotype. This sequence joins TRBV12-3 or TRBV12-4 and TRBJ1-2; D call uncertain. The length of the CDR3 is 12 residues. The V gene lost 5 bases and the J gene lost 8 bases, with 12 bases spanning the gap. CDR3 sequence: CASSPDRGGYTF. As DNA, the CDR3 is TGTGCCAGCAGTCCGGACCGAGGCGGCTACACCTTC.

This clonotype turned up a few times. The V gene is TRBV28, the J gene TRBJ2-7, with 9 positions matching TRBD2. The CDR3 runs 15 residues. Germline V lookup: CDR1 MDHEN, CDR2 SYDVKM. Unmatched junction bases numbered 8, after V lost 2 bases and J lost 6 bases. The CDR3 DNA reads TGTGCCAGCAGTTTAGGGGGAAGACTAGCGGTCGAGCAGTACTTC. It encodes CASSLGGRLAVEQYF.

The chain recombines TRBV29-1 with TRBJ2-1; D perhaps matches TRBD1 (5 bases). V lost 5 bases, J lost 9 bases, and 11 bases lay in between. The CDR3 spans 11 residues. CDR1 and CDR2 (germline): SQVTM, ANQGSEA. The CDR3 DNA follows: TGCAGCGTTAACCAGGGCATTGAGCAGTTCTTC. It is translated as CSVNQGIEQFF.

This chain joins TRBV6-2 or TRBV6-3 and TRBJ2-7, with TRBD1 matching 8 bases. V lost 3 bases to trimming and J lost 3 bases; unmatched junction nucleotides: 7. Germline assignment: CDR1 MNHEY and CDR2 SVGEGT. CDR3 length: 15 amino acids. The CDR3 DNA is TGTGCCAGCAGTTATAAGGACAGGGCCCACTACGAGCAGTACTTC. As protein: CASSYKDRAHYEQYF.

This chain uses TRBV5-1 with TRBJ2-7; 9 bases match TRBD1. This CDR3 has 15 amino acids. CDR1 SGHRS and CDR2 YFSETQ come from the germline V gene. V dropped 4 bases and J dropped 3; count of bases not matched to a gene: 8. CDR3 in DNA: TGCGCCAGCAGCACTCGACAGGGGGTAAACTACGAGCAGTACTTC. Protein: CASSTRQGVNYEQYF.